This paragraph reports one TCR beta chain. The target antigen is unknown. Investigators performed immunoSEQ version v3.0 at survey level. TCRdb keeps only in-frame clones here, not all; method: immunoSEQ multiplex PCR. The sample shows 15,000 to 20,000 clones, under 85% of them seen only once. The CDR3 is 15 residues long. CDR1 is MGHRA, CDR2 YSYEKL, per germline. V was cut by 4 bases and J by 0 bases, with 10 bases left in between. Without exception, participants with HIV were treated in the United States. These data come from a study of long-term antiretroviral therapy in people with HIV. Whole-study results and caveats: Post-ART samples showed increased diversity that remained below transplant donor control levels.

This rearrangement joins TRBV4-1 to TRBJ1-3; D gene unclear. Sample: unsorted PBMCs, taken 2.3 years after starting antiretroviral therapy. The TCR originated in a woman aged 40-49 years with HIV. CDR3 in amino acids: CASSPSSDSGNTIYF. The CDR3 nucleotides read TGCGCCAGCAGCCCTTCATCAGACTCTGGAAACACCATATATTTT.